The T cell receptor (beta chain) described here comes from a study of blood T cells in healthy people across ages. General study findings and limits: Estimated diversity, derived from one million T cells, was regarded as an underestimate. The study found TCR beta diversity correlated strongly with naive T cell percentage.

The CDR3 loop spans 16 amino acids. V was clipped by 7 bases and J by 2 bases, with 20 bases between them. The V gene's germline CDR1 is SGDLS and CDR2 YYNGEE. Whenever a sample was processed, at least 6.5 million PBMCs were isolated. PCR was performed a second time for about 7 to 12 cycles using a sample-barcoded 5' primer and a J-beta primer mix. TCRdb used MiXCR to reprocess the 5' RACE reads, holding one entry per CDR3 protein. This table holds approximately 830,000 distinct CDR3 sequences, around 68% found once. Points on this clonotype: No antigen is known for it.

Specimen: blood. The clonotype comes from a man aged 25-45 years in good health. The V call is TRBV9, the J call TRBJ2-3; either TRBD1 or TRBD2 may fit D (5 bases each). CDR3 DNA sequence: TGTGCCAGCTCCGGACGGGGCGCCCGACACACAGATACGCAGTATTTT. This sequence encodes CASSGRGARHTDTQYF.